The rows below give T cell receptor beta chains drawn from one sample of a study of blood T cell repertoires in COVID-19. TCRdb keeps only in-frame clones here, not all; method: immunoSEQ multiplex PCR. The sample records about 52,000 clones, approximately 85% being singletons. The sample consisted of peripheral blood. The receptors come from a human donor in a cohort sampled during active COVID-19. Both conserved end residues are part of each CDR3. The order of the fields is D gene, J gene, V gene, clone size, CDR3 DNA, CDR3 protein. The D gene is left open where the match is weak. Clone size, where shown, is once, few, many, or a class for clones that have expanded.

D: NA
J: TRBJ1-2
V: TRBV12-3/TRBV12-4
size: NA
DNA: TGTGCCAGCAGTTTGGGGGGACGGGGCTACACCTTC
CDR3: CASSLGGRGYTF

D: NA
J: TRBJ2-7
V: TRBV21-1
size: NA
DNA: TGTGCCAGCAGCCCTTACGAGCAGTACTTC
CDR3: CASSPYEQYF

D: TRBD2
J: TRBJ2-7
V: TRBV5-1
size: NA
DNA: TGCGCCAGCAGCTCGGGACTAGCGGTTGACTACGAGCAGTACTTC
CDR3: CASSSGLAVDYEQYF

D: NA
J: TRBJ1-3
V: TRBV25-1
size: NA
DNA: TGTGCCAGCAGGAAATCAGGTACTGGAAACACCATATATTTT
CDR3: CASRKSGTGNTIYF

D: NA
J: TRBJ2-2
V: TRBV4-1
size: NA
DNA: TGCGCCAGCAGCCAAGTGGGGGCTGGCGCCGGGGAGCTGTTTTTT
CDR3: CASSQVGAGAGELFF

D: NA
J: TRBJ2-2
V: TRBV19
size: few
DNA: TGTGCCAGTAGTTCCGTGGGGCGGATTTCCGGGGAGCTGTTTTTT
CDR3: CASSSVGRISGELFF

D: NA
J: TRBJ1-3
V: TRBV11-3
size: few
DNA: TGTGCCAGCAGCTCTTCAGGGTCCCCTGGAAACACCATATATTTT
CDR3: CASSSSGSPGNTIYF

D: TRBD1
J: TRBJ1-1
V: TRBV2
size: NA
DNA: TGTGCCAGCAGTGCGACAGGGCGGAACACTGAAGCTTTCTTT
CDR3: CASSATGRNTEAFF

D: NA
J: TRBJ2-3
V: TRBV10-2
size: NA
DNA: TGCGCCAGCAGCCCAGCAGGGAGGACAGATACGCAGTATTTT
CDR3: CASSPAGRTDTQYF

D: NA
J: TRBJ1-5
V: TRBV18
size: once
DNA: TGTGCCAGCTCACCGGGGCCCAGAGATCAGCCCCAGCATTTT
CDR3: CASSPGPRDQPQHF

D: NA
J: TRBJ1-1
V: TRBV28
size: NA
DNA: TGTGCCAGCAGTTTAGGGGGCGGACGAAGCCGCACTGAAGCTTTCTTT
CDR3: CASSLGGGRSRTEAFF

D: NA
J: TRBJ2-7
V: TRBV6-1
size: few
DNA: TGTGCCAGCAGTGAGCGGGACAGCGAGTCCTACGAGCAGTACTTC
CDR3: CASSERDSESYEQYF

D: NA
J: TRBJ1-5
V: TRBV7-8
size: NA
DNA: TGTGCCAGCAGCTTGACAGGCGATCAGCCCCAGCATTTT
CDR3: CASSLTGDQPQHF

D: NA
J: TRBJ2-7
V: TRBV14
size: NA
DNA: TGTGCCAGCAGCCAAGAGTCCGGGCAGTACTTC
CDR3: CASSQESGQYF

D: TRBD1
J: TRBJ2-7
V: TRBV5-8
size: NA
DNA: TGTGCCAGCAGCTTTGACAGGGACTACGAGCAGTACTTC
CDR3: CASSFDRDYEQYF

D: NA
J: TRBJ2-3
V: TRBV29-1
size: NA
DNA: TGCAGCGTTGATGAGGGATTGGGCACAGATACGCAGTATTTT
CDR3: CSVDEGLGTDTQYF

D: NA
J: TRBJ2-3
V: TRBV5-5
size: NA
DNA: TGTGCCAGCAGCTCTACGGGATTCGTATTCACAGATACGCAGTATTTT
CDR3: CASSSTGFVFTDTQYF

D: TRBD1
J: TRBJ1-2
V: TRBV24-1
size: NA
DNA: TGTGCCACCAGTGACCCACAGGGGGCAGGCGGCTACACCTTC
CDR3: CATSDPQGAGGYTF

D: NA
J: TRBJ1-2
V: TRBV6-5
size: NA
DNA: TGTGCCAGCAGTTCCGGTCGGGGCTACACCTTC
CDR3: CASSSGRGYTF

D: TRBD2
J: TRBJ2-3
V: TRBV11-2
size: NA
DNA: TGTGCCAGTGCGAGGACTAGCGGGGGACTTGCGGATACGCAGTATTTT
CDR3: CASARTSGGLADTQYF

D: TRBD1
J: TRBJ1-2
V: TRBV3-1/TRBV3-2
size: NA
DNA: TGTGCCAGCAGCGGGACAGTCTATGGCTACACCTTC
CDR3: CASSGTVYGYTF

D: NA
J: TRBJ1-1
V: TRBV13
size: NA
DNA: TGTGCCAGCAGCTTAGGGGGGACTCACAACACTGAAGCTTTCTTT
CDR3: CASSLGGTHNTEAFF

D: TRBD2
J: TRBJ2-7
V: TRBV6-5
size: NA
DNA: TGTGCCAGCAGTTACTCGGGACTAGCCCACTACTACGAGCAGTACTTC
CDR3: CASSYSGLAHYYEQYF

D: NA
J: TRBJ1-1
V: TRBV2
size: NA
DNA: TGTGCCAGCAGTCCCGCAGGGGCTGAAGCTTTCTTT
CDR3: CASSPAGAEAFF

D: NA
J: TRBJ1-1
V: TRBV28
size: NA
DNA: TGTGCCAGCACTTCGGAGGAAGGCCGGGGCACTGAAGCTTTCTTT
CDR3: CASTSEEGRGTEAFF

D: TRBD1
J: TRBJ1-5
V: TRBV19
size: NA
DNA: TGTGCCAGTAGTATGGCAGGGGGAAATCAGCCCCAGCATTTT
CDR3: CASSMAGGNQPQHF

D: TRBD1
J: TRBJ2-5
V: TRBV18
size: NA
DNA: TGTGCCAGCTCACCTTCGGGACAGCGAGAGACCCAGTACTTC
CDR3: CASSPSGQRETQYF

D: TRBD1
J: TRBJ1-4
V: TRBV7-2
size: NA
DNA: TGTGCCAGCAGCTCCGGGACAGTTAATGAAAAACTGTTTTTT
CDR3: CASSSGTVNEKLFF

D: TRBD1
J: TRBJ2-3
V: TRBV7-3
size: NA
DNA: TGTGCCAGCAGCTTAGGACAGGGGACAGATACGCAGTATTTT
CDR3: CASSLGQGTDTQYF

D: NA
J: TRBJ1-4
V: TRBV5-1
size: NA
DNA: TGCGCCAGCAGCTTGGCGGGGGGCAGGGACAATGAAAAACTGTTTTTT
CDR3: CASSLAGGRDNEKLFF

D: NA
J: TRBJ1-1
V: TRBV30
size: NA
DNA: TGTGCCTGGAAAACAGGGTTGGAGAACGCTGAAGCTTTCTTT
CDR3: CAWKTGLENAEAFF

D: TRBD1
J: TRBJ2-7
V: TRBV5-6
size: NA
DNA: TGTGCCAGCAGCGCTCGGACAGGGAACATCGAGCAGTACTTC
CDR3: CASSARTGNIEQYF

D: TRBD1
J: TRBJ2-7
V: TRBV18
size: NA
DNA: TGTGCCAGCTCGCCAAGACAGGGGGTGTACGAGCAGTACTTC
CDR3: CASSPRQGVYEQYF

D: TRBD2
J: TRBJ2-1
V: TRBV28
size: NA
DNA: TGTGCCAGCAGTTCCCCCGGGACTAGCTATGAGCAGTTCTTC
CDR3: CASSSPGTSYEQFF

D: TRBD1
J: TRBJ1-2
V: TRBV3-1/TRBV3-2
size: once
DNA: TGTGCCAGCAGCCAAGGGACAGGGGGCGACTATGGCTACACCTTC
CDR3: CASSQGTGGDYGYTF

D: NA
J: TRBJ2-3
V: TRBV12-3/TRBV12-4
size: NA
DNA: TGTGCCAGCAGTAGAGCCGTAGCGGATACGCAGTATTTT
CDR3: CASSRAVADTQYF

D: TRBD1
J: TRBJ1-5
V: TRBV11-2
size: few
DNA: TGTGCCAGCAGCTTACAGGGGGATCAGCCCCAGCATTTT
CDR3: CASSLQGDQPQHF

D: NA
J: TRBJ1-4
V: TRBV4-1
size: NA
DNA: TGCGCCAGCAAACCTTCGACTGCAGCAACTAATGAAAAACTGTTTTTT
CDR3: CASKPSTAATNEKLFF

D: NA
J: TRBJ1-1
V: TRBV30
size: NA
DNA: TGTGCCTGGAGACCCACAGGACTAGAAGCTTTCTTT
CDR3: CAWRPTGLEAFF

D: NA
J: TRBJ2-2
V: TRBV6-5
size: NA
DNA: TGTGCCAGCGGCCAGGGGTGGGTGGCCGGGGAGCTGTTTTTT
CDR3: CASGQGWVAGELFF

D: NA
J: TRBJ2-1
V: TRBV5-4
size: few
DNA: TGTGCCAGCAGCCCCAAAAACAATGAGCAGTTCTTC
CDR3: CASSPKNNEQFF

D: TRBD1
J: TRBJ2-7
V: TRBV3-1/TRBV3-2
size: NA
DNA: TGTGCCAGCAGCCCCAGGGGGACAGGGGTTCGCGAGCAGTACTTC
CDR3: CASSPRGTGVREQYF